The following is a T cell receptor beta chain sequence with its context. The PCR contained 60 Vbeta and 13 Jbeta primers. The method was immunoSEQ multiplex PCR; TCRdb's version includes in-frame clones alone and lacks a portion of them. The profile shows 200,000 or so clones, 82% of them singletons. The sample is drawn from a study of cytomegalovirus exposure and HLA in healthy donors. Germline-derived CDR1 and CDR2 are SGHAT and FQNNGV. The V gene lost 5 bases and the J gene lost 2 bases, with 18 bases spanning the gap. The CDR3 extends over 17 amino acids. The chain links TRBV11-2 to TRBJ2-2; a weak D match, TRBD1 (6 bases). Sequenced input: PBMCs. The source is a boy younger than 10 in good health and CMV-seronegative. The CDR3 is CASSPRLTGQNTGELFF. CDR3 DNA: TGTGCCAGCAGCCCCCGGTTGACAGGTCAAAACACCGGGGAGCTGTTTTTT.